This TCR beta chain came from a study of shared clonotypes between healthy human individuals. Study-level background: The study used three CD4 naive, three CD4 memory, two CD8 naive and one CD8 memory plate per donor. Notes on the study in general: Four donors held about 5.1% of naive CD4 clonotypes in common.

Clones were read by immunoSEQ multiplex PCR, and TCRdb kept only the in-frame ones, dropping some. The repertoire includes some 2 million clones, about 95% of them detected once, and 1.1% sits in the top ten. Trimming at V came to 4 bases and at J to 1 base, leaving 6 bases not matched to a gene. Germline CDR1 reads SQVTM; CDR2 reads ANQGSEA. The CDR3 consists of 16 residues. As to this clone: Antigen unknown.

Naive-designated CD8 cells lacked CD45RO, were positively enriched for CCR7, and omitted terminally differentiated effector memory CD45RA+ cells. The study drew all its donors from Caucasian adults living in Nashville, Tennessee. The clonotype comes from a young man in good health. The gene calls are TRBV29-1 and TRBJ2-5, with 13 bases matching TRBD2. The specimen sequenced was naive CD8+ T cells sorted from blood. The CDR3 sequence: CSVVLLAGGSQETQYF. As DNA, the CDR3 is TGCAGCGTTGTGTTACTAGCGGGGGGGTCCCAAGAGACCCAGTACTTC.